Below, 9 T cell receptor beta chains from the same sample are listed, as sequenced in a study of blood T cell repertoires in COVID-19. Sequencing was performed with immunoSEQ multiplex PCR; in TCRdb, only in-frame clones are kept and a portion is missing. The table shows 70,000 to 85,000 clones, with approximately 89% occurring only once. Sequencing was performed on peripheral blood. The receptors originated from a woman aged 55-70 years with acute or convalescent COVID-19.

This chain uses TRBV27 with TRBJ1-6; 7 bases agree with TRBD1. V lost 2 bases and J lost 5; bases outside the gene matches: 3. Germline-derived CDR1 and CDR2 are MNHEY and SMNVEV (reference sequence). The CDR3 contains 15 residues. CDR3 sequence reads: CASSLSRGHNSPLHF. Written as DNA, the CDR3 is TGTGCCAGCAGTTTAAGTAGGGGGCATAATTCACCCCTCCACTTT.

The chain combines TRBV10-2 with TRBJ1-1; D not certain. V was cut by 0 bases and J by 4 bases, with 6 bases left in between. This CDR3 contains 13 residues. Germline V gene data show CDR1 as WSHSY and CDR2 as SAAADI. The CDR3 sequence is CASSESGLTEAFF. The CDR3 nucleotides are TGCGCCAGCAGTGAGTCGGGCCTCACTGAAGCTTTCTTT.

The chain is built from TRBV28 and TRBJ1-1; D is perhaps TRBD1 (5 bases). The CDR3 is made up of 15 amino acids. The V gene's germline CDR1 is MDHEN and CDR2 SYDVKM. V shed 6 bases and J shed 4 bases, with 18 bases lying between them. The CDR3 is CASRLRPRGGTEAFF. In DNA, the CDR3 is TGTGCCAGCAGACTAAGACCCCGGGGGGGCACTGAAGCTTTCTTT.

The V gene is TRBV29-1, the J gene TRBJ1-2; D gene unclear. The ends were cut back, 7 bases at V and 4 bases at J, with 19 bases in the middle. The CDR3 runs 14 residues. Germline lookup yields CDR1 SQVTM and CDR2 ANQGSEA. The CDR3: CSAPDGKELYGYTF. CDR3 coding DNA: TGCAGCGCCCCCGACGGGAAAGAACTCTATGGCTACACCTTC.

J is TRBJ2-1 and V is TRBV4-2; no clear D gene. Trimming shortened V by 4 bases and J by 0 bases, and 16 bases separated the two germline ends. The length of the CDR3 is 17 residues. Germline CDR1 and CDR2: LGHNA and YNFKEQ. The CDR3 is CASSPELRGSSYNEQFF. The CDR3 nucleotides are TGTGCCAGCAGCCCCGAATTGCGCGGAAGCTCCTACAATGAGCAGTTCTTC.

The CDR3 sequence is CASSLQGGSPLHF. The CDR3 DNA follows: TGTGCCAGCAGTTTACAGGGTGGTTCACCCCTCCACTTT. This rearrangement joins TRBV12-3 or TRBV12-4 to TRBJ1-6, with TRBD1 as a possible D gene (5 bases). CDR3 length: 13 amino acids. Trimming stripped 2 bases from V and 9 bases from J, with 8 bases between.

The chain has TRBV7-2 and TRBJ2-5, with 10 bases lining up with TRBD2. Germline CDR1 SGHTA, CDR2 FQGNSA. The junction had 7 bases not matched to a gene; V was cut back by 0 bases and J by 3 bases. This CDR3 is built from 17 residues. CDR3 in amino acids: CASSLAMALAGEETQYF. The CDR3 DNA sequence: TGTGCCAGCAGCTTAGCGATGGCGCTAGCGGGAGAAGAGACCCAGTACTTC. The full variable domain, rest sourced from reference TRBV7-2 and TRBJ2-5, is GAGVSQSPSNKVTEKGKDVELRCDPISGHTALYWYRQSLGQGLEFLIYFQGNSAPDKSGLPSDRFSAERTGGSVSTLTIQRTQQEDSAVYLCASSLAMALAGEETQYFGPGTRLLVL.

The chain is built from TRBV28 and TRBJ1-2; D not certain. V was clipped by 10 bases and J by 4 bases, with 25 bases between them. Germline assignment: CDR1 MDHEN and CDR2 SYDVKM. This CDR3 comprises 16 residues. CDR3 amino acids: CATLRVGPYFSYGYTF. The DNA of the CDR3 is TGTGCCACCCTTCGGGTGGGTCCTTATTTTAGCTATGGCTACACCTTC.

The chain links TRBV28 to TRBJ2-2, with 12 bases identical to TRBD2. The V and J ends lost 6 bases and 1 base, in that order; junction bases with no gene match: 3. This CDR3 has 16 residues. The germline V gene encodes CDR1 MDHEN and CDR2 SYDVKM. Written as DNA, the CDR3 is TGTGCCAGCAGACCGGGACTAGCGGGGAACACCGGGGAGCTGTTTTTT. Translating it yields CASRPGLAGNTGELFF.